The rows below give T cell receptor beta chains drawn from one sample of a study of PD-L1 blockade in urothelial cancer. Data came from immunoSEQ multiplex PCR; TCRdb stores just in-frame clones and leaves some out. The repertoire has around 100,000 clones, about nine tenths of them found once; the top ten carry roughly 2%. Sequenced material: PBMCs, taken around atezolizumab (anti-PD-L1) treatment. Every receptor here comes from a man between 60 and 75 years old with urothelial cancer. Both conserved end residues are part of each CDR3. The order of the fields is V gene, D gene, clone size, J gene, CDR3 DNA, CDR3 protein. The D gene is left open where the match is weak. A row's size may be missing; if present it is once, few, many or a size class.

>TRBV2|.|.|TRBJ2-2
TGTGCCAGCAGTGAAGCAGCCCCGAACACCGGGGAGCTGTTTTTT
CASSEAAPNTGELFF
>TRBV9|.|.|TRBJ1-1
TGTGCCAGCAGCGGGACAGTGAACACTGAAGCTTTCTTT
CASSGTVNTEAFF
>TRBV5-1|TRBD1|.|TRBJ2-1
TGCGCCAGCAGCTTCTGGGACAGGGGGAGCTCCTACAATGAGCAGTTCTTC
CASSFWDRGSSYNEQFF
>TRBV11-3|.|.|TRBJ2-2
TGTGCCAGCAGCTCCAGTCCCACCGGGGAGCTGTTTTTT
CASSSSPTGELFF
>TRBV28|TRBD1|.|TRBJ1-2
TGTGCCAGCAGATTCGGACAGGGAGTAAACTATGGCTACACCTTC
CASRFGQGVNYGYTF
>TRBV4-1|TRBD1|.|TRBJ2-7
TGCGCCAGCAGCCAACGGACAGGGGAATCCTACGAGCAGTACTTC
CASSQRTGESYEQYF
>TRBV5-1|.|.|TRBJ1-6
TGCGCCAGCAGCTCGCTAGGGGATTCACCCCTCCACTTT
CASSSLGDSPLHF
>TRBV11-3|.|.|TRBJ1-6
TGTGCCAGCAGCCCCACAGGGTATAATTCACCCCTCCACTTT
CASSPTGYNSPLHF
>TRBV25-1|TRBD2|.|TRBJ2-1
TGTGCCACCGTTAGGGGGCTAGCGGGAGATGAGCAGTTCTTC
CATVRGLAGDEQFF
>TRBV7-6|.|.|TRBJ1-1
TGTGCCAGCACCCCTCAGCAGGGGTTTGAAGCTTTCTTT
CASTPQQGFEAFF
>TRBV27|.|once|TRBJ2-7
TGTGCCAGCACGGACACTCACTACGAGCAGTACTTC
CASTDTHYEQYF
>TRBV4-1|TRBD1|.|TRBJ2-7
TGCGCCAGCAGCCCGGACAGGGGCCACGAGCAGTACTTC
CASSPDRGHEQYF
>TRBV2|.|.|TRBJ1-5
TGTGCCAGCAGTGAAGGTAGTAGCAATCAGCCCCAGCATTTT
CASSEGSSNQPQHF
>TRBV7-3|TRBD2|.|TRBJ2-5
TGTGCCAGCAGCTTAGGGAGACTAGCGGGTCAAGAGACCCAGTACTTC
CASSLGRLAGQETQYF
>TRBV5-4|TRBD2|.|TRBJ2-5
TGTGCCAGCAGCTCTGGACTAGCGGAGGAGACCCAGTACTTC
CASSSGLAEETQYF
>TRBV7-7|TRBD2|.|TRBJ2-7
TGTGCTAGCAGCTTAGGAGGTTGGGGGGGTGGACTGGGGTCCTTC
CASSLGGWGGGLGSF
>TRBV7-8|.|.|TRBJ1-1
TGTGCCAGCAGCTCTCCCGGTCCGCGGACTGAAGCTTTCTTT
CASSSPGPRTEAFF
>TRBV5-4|TRBD2|large|TRBJ2-3
TGTGCCAGCAGCAGACGACTAGCGGGAGGGCCGACAGATACGCAGTATTTT
CASSRRLAGGPTDTQYF
>TRBV9|TRBD2|.|TRBJ2-3
TGTGCCAGCAGCGTAGCTCTGGGTTCTGTGGGACTAGCGGGGGGCACAGATACGCAGTATTTT
CASSVALGSVGLAGGTDTQYF
>TRBV19|.|once|TRBJ2-7
TGTGCCAGTCGCGGAAGCTCCTACGAGCAGTACTTC
CASRGSSYEQYF
>TRBV29-1|.|.|TRBJ1-2
TGCAGCGTTGAAGATGGGCCGTTAGCTAACTATGGCTACACCTTC
CSVEDGPLANYGYTF
>TRBV27|TRBD1|.|TRBJ2-7
TGTGCCAGCAGTCCAGACAGGGGGCCCTACGAGCAGTACTTC
CASSPDRGPYEQYF
>TRBV6-5|.|few|TRBJ2-7
TGTGCCAGCAGTCCCGGAGCCTACGAGCAGTACTTC
CASSPGAYEQYF
>TRBV5-1|.|.|TRBJ1-1
TGCGCCAGCAGCCCGGGACTCTTGAACACTGAAGCTTTCTTT
CASSPGLLNTEAFF
>TRBV6-5|.|.|TRBJ1-1
TGTGCCAGCAAAGACGGAACAGTTATGAACACTGAAGCTTTCTTT
CASKDGTVMNTEAFF
>TRBV6-5|TRBD1|.|TRBJ1-2
TGTGCCAGCAGGAACCGGGACAGGGGTTATGGCTACACCTTC
CASRNRDRGYGYTF
>TRBV4-2|TRBD1|.|TRBJ2-2
TGTGCCAGCAGCCAACTCCTGGGACAGGGGAACACCGGGGAGCTGTTTTTT
CASSQLLGQGNTGELFF
>TRBV5-1|.|.|TRBJ2-5
TGCGCCAGCGGGCGGGGGCCCGGCTTTGGAGAGACCCAGTACTTC
CASGRGPGFGETQYF
>TRBV4-1|.|.|TRBJ2-2
TGCGCCAGCAGCCAAGATCTGACAGTAACCGGGGAGCTGTTTTTT
CASSQDLTVTGELFF
>TRBV10-3|.|.|TRBJ1-3
TGTGCCATCACCCCGGACAGTGTGGGAAACACCATATATTTT
CAITPDSVGNTIYF
>TRBV18|TRBD1|.|TRBJ1-1
TGTGCCAGCTCACCAGGACAGGGGGCGGTGAATATGAACACTGAAGCTTTCTTT
CASSPGQGAVNMNTEAFF
>TRBV7-2|.|once|TRBJ2-3
TGTGCCAGCAGCGTCTTCTTCACAGATACGCAGTATTTT
CASSVFFTDTQYF
>TRBV13|.|.|TRBJ2-5
TGTGCCAGCAGCAGTTTAGTCCAGGGGGAGACCCAGTACTTC
CASSSLVQGETQYF
>TRBV28|TRBD1|.|TRBJ1-1
TGTGCCAGCAGTTTGTTCAGGGGGTCGGCTGAAGCTTTCTTT
CASSLFRGSAEAFF
>TRBV6-1|TRBD1|.|TRBJ1-1
TGTGCCAGTCACAGGGGTTTGGGTGAAGCTTTCTTT
CASHRGLGEAFF
>TRBV11-3|TRBD1|.|TRBJ2-5
TGTGCCAGCAGCTCGCAGGGGGCTCCGGAGACCCAGTACTTC
CASSSQGAPETQYF
>TRBV28|.|.|TRBJ1-5
TGTGCCAGCAGTTACAGGGACATTTCGTTTTTT
CASSYRDISFF